The 20 T cell receptor beta chains presented below share a single source sample, sequenced in a study of human T cells and chemical hapten exposure. TCRdb analysed the RACE reads with MiXCR anew, one entry per CDR3 protein. There are about 120,000 distinct CDR3 sequences in the sample; about 13% occur only once, and roughly 0.92% lies in the top ten. Time point noted: patch test 1, 2 weeks after DPC sensitization. Treatment meaning: therapeutic diphenylcyclopropenone sensitization with weekly scalp DPC. This specimen consisted of whole blood, obtained in connection with sensitization to the hapten diphenylcyclopropenone (DPC). The origin of the receptors is a young man with alopecia areata. Some clones in this sample may be carry-over from other donors' samples.

The rearrangement uses TRBV24-1 and TRBJ2-1; no clear D gene. Germline-derived CDR1 and CDR2 are KGHDR and SFDVKD. V dropped 4 bases and J dropped 8 bases, with 14 bases sitting between them. The CDR3 length is 14 residues. CDR3 coding DNA: TGTGCCACCAGTGACCCTGACGCCCCGCATGAGCAGTTCTTC. Protein sequence: CATSDPDAPHEQFF.

This clonotype was counted only a few times. V and J are TRBV11-2 and TRBJ2-7; TRBD1 matches at 7 bases. The CDR3 consists of 16 residues. In germline, CDR1 is SGHAT, CDR2 FQNNGV. V trimming: 7 bases; J trimming: 3 bases; junction bases outside the gene matches: 15. The CDR3 DNA sequence: TGTGCCAGCATACCCTTCCACGGACAGGTAAACTACGAGCAGTACGTC. It codes for CASIPFHGQVNYEQYV.

This clonotype was seen only a few times. This chain uses TRBV18 with TRBJ1-1; possibly TRBD1 for D (6 bases). Germline values: CDR1 KGHSH, CDR2 LQKENI. V was trimmed by 11 bases and J by 4 bases, leaving 26 bases between them. The CDR3 has 16 residues. This CDR3 reads CACSTGLSGGVTEAFF. CDR3 sequence (DNA): TGTGCCTGTTCGACAGGACTCTCTGGGGGTGTCACTGAAGCTTTCTTT.

DNA for the CDR3: TGTGCCAGCAGTTTTTGGGACAGCAATCAGCCCCAGCATTTT. It is translated as CASSFWDSNQPQHF. The chain has TRBV6-2 or TRBV6-3 and TRBJ1-5; D perhaps matches TRBD1 (5 bases). From germline, CDR1 is MNHEY and CDR2 SVGEGT. V was pared by 4 bases and J by 1 base, with 8 bases between. The CDR3 has 14 amino acids.

The genes are TRBV7-2 and TRBJ2-3; D is ambiguous. The CDR3 sequence is 15 residues long. The V gene lost 0 bases and the J gene lost 4 bases, with 11 bases spanning the gap. Germline-derived CDR1 and CDR2 are SGHTA and FQGNSA. CDR3 coding DNA: TGTGCCAGCAGCTTAGCGCTCGGACGCCCAGATACGCAGTATTTT. Residues: CASSLALGRPDTQYF.

This clonotype showed up just a few times. The chain carries TRBV23-1 and TRBJ2-4; D might be TRBD1 (6 bases). TRBV23-1 is given ORF status, its function remaining uncertain. The CDR3 is 13 residues long. The V end lost 8 bases, the J end lost 4 bases, and 12 bases lay between the germline ends. The CDR3 reads CASQQDRKNIQYF. The CDR3 bases are TGCGCCAGCCAGCAGGACAGAAAAAACATTCAGTACTTC.

There are a few counts of this clonotype. This chain uses TRBV7-9 with TRBJ1-6; 10 bases are a match to TRBD1. The length of the CDR3 is 14 residues. Germline V gene lookup returns CDR1 SEHNR and CDR2 FQNEAQ (reference sequence). V dropped 5 bases and J dropped 7; count of bases not matched to a gene: 2. CDR3 region: CASSRDRGNSPLHF. CDR3 in DNA: TGTGCCAGCAGCCGGGACAGGGGAAATTCACCCCTCCACTTT.

The V call is TRBV6-2 or TRBV6-3, the J call TRBJ1-2, with a weak D call TRBD1 (5 bases). V dropped 6 bases and J dropped 6 bases, with 17 bases sitting between them. CDR1 MNHEY and CDR2 SVGEGT come from the germline V gene. CDR3 length: 14 amino acids. CDR3 DNA: TGTGCCAGCAGCCTACCCCTGAGGGGCCATGGCTACACCTTC. Protein: CASSLPLRGHGYTF.

This clonotype was counted a few times. V is TRBV4-2 and J is TRBJ2-7; TRBD1 agrees at 8 bases. The CDR3 is 15 residues long. Germline-derived CDR1 and CDR2 are LGHNA and YNFKEQ. V was pared by 2 bases and J by 2 bases, with 5 bases of the junction left unmatched. CDR3 region: CASSQYRGSTYEQYF. Written as DNA, the CDR3 is TGTGCCAGCAGCCAATACAGGGGGTCCACCTACGAGCAGTACTTC.

This chain joins TRBV10-2 and TRBJ1-2; perhaps TRBD1 as D (5 bases). This CDR3 comprises 12 residues. Germline V gene data show CDR1 as WSHSY and CDR2 as SAAADI. Trimming stripped 0 bases from V and 7 bases from J, with 6 bases between. The CDR3 reads CASSESRGGYTF. The CDR3 nucleotides read TGCGCCAGCAGTGAGTCTAGGGGTGGCTACACCTTC.

V is TRBV6-2 or TRBV6-3 and J is TRBJ2-7; D may be TRBD1 or TRBD2 (5 bases each). Germline V gene data show CDR1 as MNHEY and CDR2 as SVGEGT. Deletions cut 6 bases from V and 0 bases from J, with 12 bases between. The CDR3 sequence is 14 residues long. The CDR3 reads CASSPVGTSYEQYV. CDR3 coding DNA: TGTGCCAGCAGCCCGGTGGGGACCTCCTACGAGCAGTACGTC.

This sequence joins TRBV19 and TRBJ2-5; 10 bases align to TRBD2. Germline CDR1 LNHDA, CDR2 SQIVND (reference sequence). CDR3 length: 16 amino acids. The V gene end was trimmed by 3 bases and the J gene end by 1 base; junction bases not matched to a gene: 5. CDR3 region: CASSIRTSGLQETQYF. The DNA for the CDR3 is TGTGCCAGTAGTATTCGGACTAGCGGTCTCCAAGAGACCCAGTACTTC.

The chain combines TRBV7-9 with TRBJ2-3; tentatively, D is TRBD1 (5 bases). Trimming pared 2 bases from V and 3 bases from J, leaving 12 bases between. CDR1 is SEHNR and CDR2 is FQNEAQ in the germline V gene (reference sequence). The CDR3 loop spans 15 amino acids. CDR3 protein: CASSLQGESTDTQYF. The CDR3 region has the DNA TGTGCCAGCAGCTTACAGGGTGAATCGACAGATACGCAGTATTTT.

The sample holds a few counts of this clonotype. This chain links TRBV24-1 with TRBJ2-7, with 11 nucleotides matching TRBD1. V trimming: 11 bases; J trimming: 7 bases; junction bases outside the gene matches: 12. Germline V lookup: CDR1 KGHDR, CDR2 SFDVKD. This CDR3 spans 14 amino acids. DNA of the CDR3: TGTGCCATTCCACCGGGACAGGGGGTTTGGGAGCAGTACGTC. Protein: CAIPPGQGVWEQYV.

The chain is built from TRBV5-5 and TRBJ1-2, with 7 nucleotides matching TRBD1. Germline CDR1 reads SGHKS; CDR2 reads YYEKEE (reference sequence). The V segment lost 5 bases and the J segment 2 bases; nucleotides outside the gene matches: 3. The CDR3 has 13 amino acids. The DNA for the CDR3 is TGTGCCAGCAGGACGGGACAGAACTATGGCTACACCTTC. It is translated as CASRTGQNYGYTF.

In this sample, this clonotype turned up many times. This chain connects TRBV6-1 to TRBJ1-1; D gene unclear. The ends were cut back, 1 base at V and 0 bases at J, with 9 bases in the middle. This CDR3 contains 15 residues. Germline V gene lookup returns CDR1 MNHNS and CDR2 SASEGT. DNA for the CDR3: TGTGCCAGCAGTGAAGGGGCTGTTCTGAACACTGAAGCTTTCTTT. Its protein is CASSEGAVLNTEAFF.

The chain uses TRBV5-1 and TRBJ2-2; 7 positions agree with TRBD1. Germline loops: CDR1 SGHRS, CDR2 YFSETQ. J was trimmed by 2 bases and V by 4 bases; bases with no gene match: 8. This CDR3 has 16 residues. Written as DNA, the CDR3 is TGCGCCAGCAGCCTGCCCGGGACAGAAAACACCGGGGAGCTGTTTTTT. Its translation: CASSLPGTENTGELFF.

This clonotype showed up just a few times. The rearrangement links TRBV4-3 to TRBJ2-1, with 8 nucleotides matching TRBD1. Germline-derived CDR1 and CDR2 are LGHNA and YSLEER. V shed 1 base, J shed 6 bases, and the junction held 5 bases outside the gene matches. The CDR3 consists of 15 residues. This CDR3 reads CASSQGSRGPNEQFF. CDR3 in DNA: TGCGCCAGCAGCCAAGGATCCAGGGGGCCCAATGAGCAGTTCTTC.

The V gene is TRBV11-2, the J gene TRBJ2-6; D is ambiguous. The germline gives CDR1 SGHAT, CDR2 FQNNGV. The CDR3 length is 19 residues. Trimming pared 5 bases from V and 1 base from J, leaving 21 bases between. CDR3 DNA: TGTGCCAGCAGCCCCCTCAAAGGGATAGGGATGTCTGGGGCCAACGTCCTGACTTTC. It is translated as CASSPLKGIGMSGANVLTF.

This clonotype was recorded a few times. The V and J genes are TRBV4-3 and TRBJ2-3; 11 bases align to TRBD2. Germline assignment: CDR1 LGHNA and CDR2 YSLEER. This CDR3 is built from 18 residues. V shed 0 bases and J 1 base; nucleotides not matched to a gene: 6. This CDR3 is CASSQELAGGRRTDTQYF. The CDR3 region has the DNA TGCGCCAGCAGCCAAGAGCTAGCGGGGGGCCGGCGCACAGATACGCAGTATTTT.